The TCR beta chain described here comes from a study of shared clonotypes between healthy human individuals. This clone was found once. Different DNA sequences within this sample yield the same CDR3. Unmatched junction bases numbered 0, after V lost 1 base and J lost 0 bases. The CDR3 extends over 15 amino acids. Looked up from germline, CDR1 is SGHTA and CDR2 is FQGNSA. The protocol was immunoSEQ multiplex PCR, while the TCRdb copy is restricted to in-frame clones and leaves out a portion. The table records around 2,000,000 clones, 85% to 95% of them present only once. The genes are TRBV7-2 and TRBJ2-1; 7 bases map to TRBD1. The sequence came from a man between 18 and 29 years old in good health. Sequencing was carried out using naive CD4+ T cells sorted from blood. As for subset: CD45RA+ positively selected. CDR3 sequence: CASSLGQGSYNEQFF. In DNA, the CDR3 is TGTGCCAGCAGCTTAGGACAGGGCTCCTACAATGAGCAGTTCTTC.